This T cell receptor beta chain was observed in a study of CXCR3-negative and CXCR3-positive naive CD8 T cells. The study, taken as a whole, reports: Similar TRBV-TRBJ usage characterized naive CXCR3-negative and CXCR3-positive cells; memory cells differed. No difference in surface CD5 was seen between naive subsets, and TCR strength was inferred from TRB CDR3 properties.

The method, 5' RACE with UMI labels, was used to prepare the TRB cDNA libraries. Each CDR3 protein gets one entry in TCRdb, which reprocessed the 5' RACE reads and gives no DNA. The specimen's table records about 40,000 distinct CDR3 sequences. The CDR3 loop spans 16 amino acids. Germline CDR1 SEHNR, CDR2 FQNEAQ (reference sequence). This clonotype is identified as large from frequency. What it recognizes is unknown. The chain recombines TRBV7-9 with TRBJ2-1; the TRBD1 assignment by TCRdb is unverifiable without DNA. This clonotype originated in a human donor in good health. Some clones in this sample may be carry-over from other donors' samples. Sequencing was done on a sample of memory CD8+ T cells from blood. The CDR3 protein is CASSVSGGQGYNEQFF.